This T cell receptor beta chain was sequenced during a study of cytomegalovirus exposure and HLA in healthy donors. 13 Jbeta primers and 60 Vbeta primers were used for the PCR. Produced via immunoSEQ multiplex PCR; TCRdb's table is partial and in-frame only. The sample consists of 200,000 to 250,000 clones, 77% of them appearing once. This receptor was obtained from a woman aged 60 to 75 in good health and CMV-seropositive. What was sequenced was PBMCs.

The CDR3 reads CASSLWGRGGNTIYF. CDR3 DNA sequence: TGCGCCAGCAGCCTCTGGGGGCGAGGTGGAAACACCATATATTTT. This rearrangement joins TRBV4-1 to TRBJ1-3; maybe TRBD1 (6 bases). CDR1 MGHRA and CDR2 YSYEKL come from the germline V gene. V was shortened by 4 bases and J by 3 bases, with 13 bases between the two germline ends. This CDR3 has 15 residues.